This TCR beta chain was sequenced in a study of Tregs in tolerant kidney transplant recipients. Whole-study results and caveats: Biological reproducibility was not directly addressed, but technical replication error appeared minimal. Changing PCR primers prevented nucleotide comparison between some patients' samples.

The CDR3 has 15 residues. Germline CDR1 and CDR2: SGHRS and YFSETQ. Trimming removed 4 bases from V and 8 bases from J, with 18 bases in between. As to this clone: As yet, its antigen is unknown.

Repertoires were generated with immunoSEQ multiplex PCR, while TCRdb's copy carries only in-frame clones and drops some. Of approximately 60,000 clones in the sample, 80% to 90% are singletons; the top ten hold more than 3%. Mixed chimerism was transient after nonmyeloablative marrow transplants from related graft donors. Unstimulated regulatory T cells (CD4+CD25+CD127-), CD4+CD25- non-regulatory cells, CD4 and CD8 cells were FACS-sorted from thawed PBMCs. The source of this sequence is a human patient who received a combined kidney and bone marrow transplant. The T cells may partly be graft donor cells. The chain links TRBV5-1 to TRBJ1-4; a possible D gene is TRBD1 (5 bases). The sequencing here drew on CD4+ T cells from blood (PBMCs), taken 6 months after the transplant. The CDR3 sequence: CASSGTGTREEKLFF. CDR3 bases: TGCGCCAGCAGCGGAACCGGGACCCGGGAGGAAAAACTGTTTTTT.